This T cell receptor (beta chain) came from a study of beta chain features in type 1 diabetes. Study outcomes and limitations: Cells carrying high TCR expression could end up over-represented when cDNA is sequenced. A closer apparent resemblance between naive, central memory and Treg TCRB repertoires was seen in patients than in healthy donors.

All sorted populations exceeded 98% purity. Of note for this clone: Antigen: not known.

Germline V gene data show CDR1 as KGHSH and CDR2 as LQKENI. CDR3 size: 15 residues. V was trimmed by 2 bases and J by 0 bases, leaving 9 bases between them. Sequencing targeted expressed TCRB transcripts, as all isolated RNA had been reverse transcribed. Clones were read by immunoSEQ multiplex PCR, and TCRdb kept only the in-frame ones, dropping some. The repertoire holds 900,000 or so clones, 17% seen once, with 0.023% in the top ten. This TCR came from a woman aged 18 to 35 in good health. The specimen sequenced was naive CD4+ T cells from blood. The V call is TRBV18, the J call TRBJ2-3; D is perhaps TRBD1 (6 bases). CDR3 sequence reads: CASSPTGPSTDTQYF. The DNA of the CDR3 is TGTGCCAGCTCACCAACAGGGCCCAGCACAGATACGCAGTATTTT.